This T cell receptor beta chain was identified during a study of shared clonotypes between healthy human individuals. Study context: Three CD4 naive, three CD4 memory, two CD8 naive and one CD8 memory plate were used per donor.

A word on this clone: Antigen: not known.

The J segment lost 0 bases and the V segment lost 6 bases, leaving 16 bases of the junction unmatched. This CDR3 has 20 amino acids. The germline gives CDR1 MNHNS, CDR2 SASEGT. Study conclusions and caveats: On the whole, naive subsets had larger estimated richness than memory subsets had. An effect of sequencing depth on clonotype sharing among donors was expected. Researchers sampled blood only, noting tissue repertoires likely differ.

The naive CD8 subset, CD45RO-negative cells positively selected for CCR7, excluded terminally differentiated effector memory CD45RA+ cells. TCRdb's table, derived via immunoSEQ multiplex PCR, lists solely in-frame clones and lacks some. The sample contains about 2 million clones, roughly 94% of which appear only once. The chain joins TRBV6-1 to TRBJ1-5, with TRBD1 identical over 11 bases. The receptor was derived from a young man in good health. Sequenced sample: naive CD8+ T cells sorted from blood. The CDR3 DNA sequence: TGTGCCAGCAGGGAATTGGCTGGGACAGGGGGTGGTTATAGCAATCAGCCCCAGCATTTT. It translates to CASRELAGTGGGYSNQPQHF.